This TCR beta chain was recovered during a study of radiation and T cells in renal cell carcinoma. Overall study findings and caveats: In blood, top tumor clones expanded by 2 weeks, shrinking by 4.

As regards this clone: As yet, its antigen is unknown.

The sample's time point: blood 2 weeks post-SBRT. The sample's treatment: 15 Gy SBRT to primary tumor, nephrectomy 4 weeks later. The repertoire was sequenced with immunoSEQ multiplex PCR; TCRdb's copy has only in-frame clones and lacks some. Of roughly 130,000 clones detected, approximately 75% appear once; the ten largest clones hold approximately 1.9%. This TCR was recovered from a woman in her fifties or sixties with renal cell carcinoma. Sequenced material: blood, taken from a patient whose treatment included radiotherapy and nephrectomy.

The CDR3 here is CASMEGVTEAFF. The CDR3 coding sequence is TGTGCCAGCATGGAAGGAGTCACTGAAGCTTTCTTT. The chain is built from TRBV28 and TRBJ1-1, with no clear D. V lost 7 bases and J 4 bases, leaving 10 bases between the germline ends. The CDR3 spans 12 residues. Germline lookup yields CDR1 MDHEN and CDR2 SYDVKM.